This TCR beta chain originates from a study of blood T cell repertoires in COVID-19. Germline trimming cut 6 bases from V and 4 bases from J; bases unmatched to any gene: 11. CDR1 MNHEY and CDR2 SMNVEV come from the germline V gene (reference sequence). CDR3 length: 15 residues. Profiling relied on immunoSEQ multiplex PCR, and the TCRdb table lists in-frame clones only, not all of them. The sample lists about 260,000 clones, around 90% occurring once. Material: peripheral blood. This TCR was recovered from a woman aged 65 to 85 with COVID-19, enrolled during active disease. V and J are TRBV27 and TRBJ2-7, with TRBD2 identical over 8 bases. The CDR3 region is CASRSTGGVEYEQYF. The CDR3 coding sequence is TGTGCCAGCAGATCGACGGGAGGGGTCGAGTACGAGCAGTACTTC.